This TCR beta chain originates from a study of neurological immune-mediated disorders. Study-wide points: None of the CDR3 amino acid sequences of expanded clones recurred across subjects, suggesting private repertoires in all groups.

At least ten counts were recorded for this clonotype. Antigen specificity is unknown. This CDR3 has 14 amino acids. The germline V gene encodes CDR1 ENHRY and CDR2 SYGVKD. The trim removed 6 bases at V and 1 base at J, leaving 1 base unmatched. By 5'RACE with 10-nucleotide random UMIs, the cDNA was made. TCRdb independently ran MiXCR on the 5' RACE reads; one entry per CDR3 protein. This sample has tens of thousands of distinct CDR3 sequences, with 17% found just once. The sequencing sample was made of PBMCs. The chain links TRBV10-3 to TRBJ2-3; TRBD2 aligns across 10 bases. The sequence was collected from a woman in her 40s in good health. The CDR3 nucleotides read TGTGCCATCAGGGGGACTAGCGGCACAGATACGCAGTATTTT. Encoded protein: CAIRGTSGTDTQYF.